This T cell receptor beta chain is from a study of yellow fever vaccine responses in identical twins. Points from the study as a whole: Convergence reportedly seemed to mark part of the twins' vaccine T cell response, with personalization marking the rest.

A single record per CDR3 protein comes from TCRdb applying MiXCR to the RT-PCR reads. The sample has tens of thousands of distinct CDR3 sequences, about three quarters seen once. About this clonotype itself: Antigen specificity is unknown.

The receptor's source is a woman under 30 who received the yellow fever vaccine. The material sequenced was T cells from blood (PBMCs), unsorted or a sorted subset (not recorded which), taken before or after yellow fever vaccination (not recorded which).

The CDR3 DNA reads as TGTGCCAGCAGTAGGACAATCTACGAGCAGTACTTC. This sequence encodes CASSRTIYEQYF. V usage is TRBV6-1 and J usage is TRBJ2-7; D is perhaps TRBD1 (5 bases). Germline-derived CDR1 and CDR2 are MNHNS and SASEGT. Trimming pared 5 bases from V and 3 bases from J, leaving 8 bases between. This CDR3 comprises 12 residues.